This is a list of T cell receptor beta chains from one sample in a study of identical twins. TCRdb fed the 5' RACE reads into MiXCR, producing one record per CDR3 protein. The table records under 300,000 distinct CDR3 sequences, roughly 8% of them present only once. The data were also submitted as part of a second study, on yellow fever vaccine responses in identical twins.

The sample consisted of CD8+ T cells sorted from blood. Every receptor here comes from a young woman in good health. The CDR3 runs from the conserved cysteine through the conserved F or W. The D gene is left open where the match is weak. A clone size is listed for some rows: how often the clone was seen (once, few, many), or a class if it is expanded.

v_gene	j_gene	d_gene	len	abundance	CDR3nt	CDR3aa
TRBV5-5	TRBJ2-3	-	15	-	TGTGCCAGCAGCTTGAATCCTTGGGGGACAGATACGCAGTATTTT	CASSLNPWGTDTQYF
TRBV2	TRBJ2-1	-	11	few	TGTGCCAGCATGCGGGACGGTGAGCAGTTCTTC	CASMRDGEQFF
TRBV27	TRBJ2-7	-	14	-	TGTGCCAGCAGTTCTCGACTTAGCTCCTACGAGCAGTACTTC	CASSSRLSSYEQYF
TRBV7-8	TRBJ2-5	-	15	few	TGTGCCAGCAGCTCCCCCCCATCGTACCAAGAGACCCAGTACTTC	CASSSPPSYQETQYF
TRBV7-6	TRBJ2-2	-	14	many	TGTGCCAGCAGCTTAGTCCAGGGCCCCGGGGAGCTGTTTTTT	CASSLVQGPGELFF
TRBV7-2	TRBJ2-1	-	17	few	TGTGCCAGCAGCTGGGGGGGGCTAGCGACAGGCATAAATGAGCAGTTCTTC	CASSWGGLATGINEQFF
TRBV27	TRBJ1-6	-	15	-	TGTGCCAGCAGTTTAATGGCCTCCTATAATTCACCCCTCCACTTT	CASSLMASYNSPLHF
TRBV12-3/TRBV12-4	TRBJ2-7	-	13	few	TGTGCCAGCAGGCCCCCCCACTCCTACGAGCAGTACTTC	CASRPPHSYEQYF
TRBV6-5	TRBJ2-3	-	13	many	TGTGCCAGCAGTTACCTGAACACAGATACGCAGTATTTT	CASSYLNTDTQYF
TRBV25-1	TRBJ1-1	-	12	few	TGTGCCAGCAGTTGGGAGGGGACTGAAGCTTTCTTT	CASSWEGTEAFF
TRBV12-3/TRBV12-4	TRBJ2-1	-	12	-	TGTGCCAGCAACCCCGGGGACAATGAGCAGTTCTTC	CASNPGDNEQFF
TRBV27	TRBJ2-3	TRBD2	18	-	TGTGCCAGCAGTTTAGGCCCCCAACTAGCGGGGGGCACAGATACGCAGTATTTT	CASSLGPQLAGGTDTQYF
TRBV29-1	TRBJ2-1	TRBD1	13	many	TGCAGCGTTGAGACAGGGGAACGGTATGAGCAGTTCTTC	CSVETGERYEQFF
TRBV7-6	TRBJ2-5	-	15	few	TGTGCCAGCAGCTTAGGAGGTGGGGGCCAAGAGACCCAGTACTTC	CASSLGGGGQETQYF
TRBV7-8	TRBJ1-5	-	14	few	TGTGCCAGCAGCTTAGGGCAGCCTAATCAGCCCCAGCATTTT	CASSLGQPNQPQHF
TRBV24-1	TRBJ2-6	TRBD1	16	-	TGTGCCACCAGTGGTGGCAGGGGGACTGGGGCCAACGTCCTGACTTTC	CATSGGRGTGANVLTF
TRBV7-8	TRBJ2-7	TRBD2	13	few	TGTGCCAGCCGGACTAGCGGGAGTAGGGAGCAGTACTTC	CASRTSGSREQYF
TRBV7-3	TRBJ2-1	TRBD2	15	-	TGTGCCAGCAGCCCGGGGACTAGCCCCTACAATGAGCAGTTCTTC	CASSPGTSPYNEQFF
TRBV6-5	TRBJ1-3	TRBD1	16	-	TGTGCCAGCAGTTACTCCCAACAGGGGGCAGGAAACACCATATATTTT	CASSYSQQGAGNTIYF
TRBV29-1	TRBJ2-3	-	10	many	TGCAGCGTCCTCCGGGATACGCAGTATTTT	CSVLRDTQYF
TRBV20-1	TRBJ2-3	-	19	few	TGCAGTGCTAGAGAGGCCGGCAAAACCACTGAAAGAGGCACAGATACGCAGTATTTT	CSAREAGKTTERGTDTQYF
TRBV28	TRBJ2-7	-	14	few	TGTGCCAGCAGCCCCGTCCTCATCTCCTACGAGCAGTACTTC	CASSPVLISYEQYF
TRBV4-1	TRBJ2-1	TRBD2	17	few	TGCGCCAGCAGCCAAGATACCCGACTAGCGGGGGGCGATGAGCAGTTCTTC	CASSQDTRLAGGDEQFF
TRBV20-1	TRBJ1-2	TRBD1	16	-	TGCAGTGCTAGAGACCCTGGACAGGGCGTAGTCGATGGCTACACCTTC	CSARDPGQGVVDGYTF
TRBV4-1	TRBJ2-3	-	11	many	TGCGCCAGCAGTGGCGCGGATACGCAGTATTTT	CASSGADTQYF
TRBV2	TRBJ2-1	TRBD2	17	-	TGTGCCAGCAGTGGTGTGGCTAGCGGGGGGCCTGGCAATGAGCAGTTCTTC	CASSGVASGGPGNEQFF
TRBV7-9	TRBJ2-2	-	11	few	TGTGCCAGCAGCGAGGCCGGGGAGCTGTTTTTT	CASSEAGELFF
TRBV28	TRBJ2-7	-	14	-	TGTGCCAGCAGTTTGATCTCTTATTCCTACGAGCAGTACTTC	CASSLISYSYEQYF
TRBV6-2/TRBV6-3	TRBJ2-7	TRBD1	15	many	TGTGCCAGCAGAGGAGGACAGGGGGAAGCCTACGAGCAGTACTTC	CASRGGQGEAYEQYF
TRBV11-1	TRBJ2-1	TRBD2	18	many	TGTGCCAGCAGCTACCGAGCGGGAGGGCCCTCCCACTACAATGAGCAGTTCTTC	CASSYRAGGPSHYNEQFF
TRBV7-3	TRBJ1-2	TRBD1	16	few	TGTGCCAGCAGCCCGTCCGGGACAGCAGCTAACTATGGCTACACCTTC	CASSPSGTAANYGYTF
TRBV5-1	TRBJ1-2	-	16	many	TGCGCCAGCAGCTTGGATTACACCAAGGAACGCTATGGCTACACCTTC	CASSLDYTKERYGYTF
TRBV27	TRBJ2-7	TRBD2	14	few	TGTGCCACCCAAGTAGCGGGCGGCTCCTACGAGCAGTACTTC	CATQVAGGSYEQYF
TRBV28	TRBJ2-7	TRBD2	14	-	TGTGCCAGCACCGGGCTAGCGGGGACCTACGAGCAGTACTTC	CASTGLAGTYEQYF
TRBV27	TRBJ2-3	TRBD2	17	-	TGTGCCAGCAGTCCCTTTTTGGCGGGGGGATCCACAGATACGCAGTATTTT	CASSPFLAGGSTDTQYF
TRBV29-1	TRBJ2-1	TRBD2	14	many	TGCAGCGTCCAAAGCGGGGGGGGGAACAATGAGCAGTTCTTC	CSVQSGGGNNEQFF
TRBV14	TRBJ2-5	-	15	few	TGTGCCAGCAGCCAAGTTCGGGGAACTCCGGGGACCCAGTACTTC	CASSQVRGTPGTQYF
TRBV7-9	TRBJ2-1	-	15	-	TGTGCCAGCAGCGTCCGGGACGGGGGTGTCGATGAGCAGTTCTTC	CASSVRDGGVDEQFF
TRBV7-2	TRBJ2-7	-	12	-	TGTGCCAGCACCCTTTCCGTCTACGAGCAGTACTTC	CASTLSVYEQYF
TRBV7-9	TRBJ2-7	-	14	many	TGTGCCAGCAGCTTGTGGGGGGGCCGGGACGAGCAGTACTTC	CASSLWGGRDEQYF
TRBV21-1	TRBJ2-5	-	15	few	TGTGCCAGCAGCAAAGGGGCATCCAGAGAAGAGACCCAGTACTTC	CASSKGASREETQYF
TRBV7-8	TRBJ2-3	TRBD2	16	many	TGTGCCAGCAGCTCCCGACTAGCTGCTGGGGGAGATACGCAGTATTTT	CASSSRLAAGGDTQYF
TRBV10-3	TRBJ2-2	-	16	few	TGTGCCATCAGTGAGTCGACAGTATCGAACACCGGGGAGCTGTTTTTT	CAISESTVSNTGELFF
TRBV3-1	TRBJ2-2	-	17	few	TGTGCCAGCAGCCAGAAACCGCGGACCCCCCCAGCCGGGGAGCTGTTTTTT	CASSQKPRTPPAGELFF
TRBV20-1	TRBJ2-3	-	11	few	TGCAGTGGCCTAGGGGCAGATACGCAGTATTTT	CSGLGADTQYF
TRBV5-1	TRBJ2-5	-	14	many	TGCGCCAGCAGCTTTTCCAGGGGTTACGAGACCCAGTACTTC	CASSFSRGYETQYF
TRBV28	TRBJ1-5	TRBD1	19	-	TGTGCCAGCAGTTTACCTGCCCTACAGGGGGCAGTTTTATATCAGCCCCAGCATTTT	CASSLPALQGAVLYQPQHF
TRBV27	TRBJ1-1	-	15	few	TGTGCCAGCAGTAGACGCGGGGGCCAGGGGACTGAAGCTTTCTTT	CASSRRGGQGTEAFF
TRBV27	TRBJ2-2	TRBD2	14	few	TGTGCCAGCACTAGCGGGGGAAACACCGGGGAGCTGTTTTTT	CASTSGGNTGELFF
TRBV7-2	TRBJ2-7	TRBD2	16	-	TGTGCCAGCAGGTTTTACGGGGGGGAGAGCTCCTACGAGCAGTACTTC	CASRFYGGESSYEQYF
TRBV7-3	TRBJ2-5	-	14	-	TGTGCCAGCAGCCCGACAGGATACGGGGAGACCCAGTACTTC	CASSPTGYGETQYF
TRBV4-1	TRBJ2-7	-	16	many	TGCGCCAGCAGCCAAGACAGGGACGGGGCTGCCTACGAGCAGTACTTC	CASSQDRDGAAYEQYF
TRBV7-2	TRBJ2-2	-	16	-	TGTGCCAGCAGCTTACGGCCGGGCGTAACCACCGGGGAGCTGTTTTTT	CASSLRPGVTTGELFF
TRBV27	TRBJ2-5	-	14	few	TGTGCCAGCAGTTTCGGGGGGCCCTCGGTGGGACAGTACTTC	CASSFGGPSVGQYF
TRBV29-1	TRBJ2-3	-	14	many	TGCAGCGTTTCTATGGCAGGACGCACAGATACGCAGTATTTT	CSVSMAGRTDTQYF